This T cell receptor beta chain was sequenced in a study of blood T cell repertoires in COVID-19. Across the whole study: The United States, Italy and Spain supplied acute and convalescent COVID-19 samples. T cells, B-cell-depleted T cells, or PBMCs provided the cDNA or gDNA that served as material.

This CDR3 has 15 amino acids. V dropped 5 bases and J dropped 5; count of bases not matched to a gene: 6. The germline CDR1 and CDR2 sequences are SGHTA and FQGNSA. Original data processing: Reference gene primer amplification gave estimated nucleated cell counts. The repertoire was sequenced with immunoSEQ multiplex PCR; TCRdb's copy has only in-frame clones and lacks some. Clone size and V and J calls were adopted from that table, with D and trimming inferred from the DNA. Found here are 200,000 to 300,000 clones, approximately 90% of them singletons; the top ten hold roughly 3.9%. This rearrangement joins TRBV7-2 to TRBJ2-5; 12 bases agree with TRBD2. The TCR comes from a woman between 35 and 50 years old with acute or convalescent COVID-19. Sequenced: peripheral blood. CDR3 DNA: TGTGCCAGCAGCACAGGACTAGCGGGGACGGAGACCCAGTACTTC. Translated, it gives CASSTGLAGTETQYF.